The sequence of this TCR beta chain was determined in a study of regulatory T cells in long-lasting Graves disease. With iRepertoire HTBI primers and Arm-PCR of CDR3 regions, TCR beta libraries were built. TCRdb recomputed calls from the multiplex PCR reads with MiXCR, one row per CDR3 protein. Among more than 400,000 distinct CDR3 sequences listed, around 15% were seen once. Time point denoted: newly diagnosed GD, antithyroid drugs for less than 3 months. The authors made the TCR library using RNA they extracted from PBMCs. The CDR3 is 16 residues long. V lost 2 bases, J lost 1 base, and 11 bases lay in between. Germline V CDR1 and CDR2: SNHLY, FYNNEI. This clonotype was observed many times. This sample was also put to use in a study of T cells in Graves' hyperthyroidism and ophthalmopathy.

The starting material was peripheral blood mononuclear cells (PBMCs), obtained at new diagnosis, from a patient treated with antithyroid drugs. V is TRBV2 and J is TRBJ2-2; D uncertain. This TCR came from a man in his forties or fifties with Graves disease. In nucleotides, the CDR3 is TGTGCCAGCAGTGAATTGGGTGCTAGGAACACCGGGGAGCTGTTTTTT. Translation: CASSELGARNTGELFF.